This T cell receptor beta chain comes out of a study of shared clonotypes between healthy human individuals. Each of the donors was a healthy adult who was HIV-negative and had not had a recent acute infection or vaccination. The test was conducted at deep level. Assay: immunoSEQ multiplex PCR; the TCRdb copy retains only in-frame clones and omits some. The sample includes fewer than 1.8 million clones, 98% seen only once; the top ten take approximately 0.4%. The source is a man aged 25-40 years in good health. Sequenced sample: naive CD4+ T cells sorted from blood. Subset reported: CD45RA+ positively selected.

The CDR3 loop reads CASSLQGVLGEKLFF. DNA for the CDR3: TGCGCCAGCAGCTTACAGGGTGTGCTAGGGGAAAAACTGTTTTTT. The gene calls are TRBV5-1 and TRBJ1-4, with TRBD1 as a possible D gene (6 bases). Deletions cut 2 bases from V and 8 bases from J, with 16 bases between. This CDR3 spans 15 amino acids. Germline V CDR1 and CDR2: SGHRS, YFSETQ.